Listed here is a single T cell receptor (beta chain). Time point: after dendritic cell vaccination, including at tumor progression/relapse. No glioblastoma patient carried an isocitrate dehydrogenase mutation. This sample was taken from a study of glioma-infiltrating T cells after dendritic cell vaccination. Study-wide context: Treatment, given 2003 to 2012, was autologous tumor lysate-pulsed dendritic cell vaccination.

TCRdb keeps only in-frame clones here, not all; method: immunoSEQ multiplex PCR. The data hold approximately 24,000 clones, with roughly 91% observed a single time. This CDR3 has 14 amino acids. This chain uses TRBV21-1 with TRBJ1-1; TRBD1 is the table's D call, not checked against the DNA. TRBV21-1 is a pseudogene locus. The source is a human donor with glioblastoma. Sequenced here: blood, sampled after dendritic cell vaccination. The CDR3 nucleotides read TGTGCCAGCAACCCAGGGGGCAAGGACACTGAAGCTTTCTTT. It translates to CASNPGGKDTEAFF.